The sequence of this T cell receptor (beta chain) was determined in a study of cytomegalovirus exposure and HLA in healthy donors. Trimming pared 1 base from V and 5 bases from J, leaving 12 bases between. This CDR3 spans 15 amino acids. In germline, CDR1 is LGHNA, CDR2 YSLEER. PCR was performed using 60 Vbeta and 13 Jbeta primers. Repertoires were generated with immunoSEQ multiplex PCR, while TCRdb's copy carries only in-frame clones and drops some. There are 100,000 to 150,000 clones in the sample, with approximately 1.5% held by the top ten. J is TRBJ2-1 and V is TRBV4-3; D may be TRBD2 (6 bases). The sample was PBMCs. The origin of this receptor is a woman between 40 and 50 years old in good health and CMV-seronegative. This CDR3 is CASSQVGAGHNEQFF. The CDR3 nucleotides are TGCGCCAGCAGCCAAGTTGGGGCGGGGCACAATGAGCAGTTCTTC.